These 5 T cell receptor beta chains came from one sample sequenced in a study of blood T cell repertoires in COVID-19. The data were produced by immunoSEQ multiplex PCR, yet TCRdb's version contains in-frame clones alone and is incomplete. The sample yields roughly 250,000 clones, under 95% seen once. Input material: PBMCs or T cells enriched from blood (not recorded which). The receptors here all came from a woman between 18 and 30 years old who had recovered from COVID-19.

The chain links TRBV5-5 to TRBJ1-6; possible D gene TRBD1, 5 bases. The CDR3 is made up of 18 amino acids. Germline-derived CDR1 and CDR2 are SGHKS and YYEKEE (reference sequence). V lost 3 bases and J lost 9, with 25 bases in between. The CDR3 DNA follows: TGTGCCAGCAGCTATGGGGTGCTTGACCAGGGATTCAGTTCACCCCTCCACTTT. It encodes CASSYGVLDQGFSSPLHF.

The chain carries TRBV2 and TRBJ2-7; no firm D call. This CDR3 comprises 12 residues. V lost 6 bases and J lost 3, with 9 bases in between. CDR1 and CDR2 from the germline V gene are SNHLY and FYNNEI. This CDR3 reads CASSSTSYEQYF. CDR3 sequence (DNA): TGTGCCAGCAGCTCTACGAGCTACGAGCAGTACTTC.

This clone turned up a few times. This sequence joins TRBV19 and TRBJ2-2, with D tentatively TRBD2 (6 bases). The CDR3 consists of 16 residues. Per germline, CDR1 LNHDA and CDR2 SQIVND (reference sequence). The V and J ends lost 4 bases and 8 bases respectively, with 20 bases between them. The CDR3 bases are TGTGCCAGTAGTAAAATATTTGAGCGGGTGCGAGGGGAGCTGTTTTTT. Translated: CASSKIFERVRGELFF.

The J gene is TRBJ2-6, the V gene TRBV7-8, with D perhaps TRBD2 (5 bases). The germline V and J ends were trimmed by 5 bases and 1 base, with 21 bases remaining between them. Germline lookup yields CDR1 SGHVS and CDR2 FQNEAQ. This CDR3 is built from 19 residues. CDR3 sequence reads: CASSTLGGRTGSGANVLTF. The CDR3 coding sequence is TGTGCCAGCAGCACTCTCGGAGGTCGGACGGGATCTGGGGCCAACGTCCTGACTTTC.

The genes are TRBV7-2 and TRBJ1-4, with 7 bases matching TRBD1. Trimming cost V 5 bases and J 5 bases; bases outside gene matches: 11. The CDR3 contains 16 residues. Looked up from germline, CDR1 is SGHTA and CDR2 is FQGNSA. CDR3 region: CASSENGQAVNEKLFF. The CDR3 DNA follows: TGTGCCAGCAGCGAAAATGGACAGGCAGTAAATGAAAAACTGTTTTTT.